The 30 T cell receptor beta chains in this list originate from one sample, sequenced in a study of blood T cell repertoires in COVID-19. Generated by immunoSEQ multiplex PCR, the TCRdb table keeps only in-frame clones and is missing some. The data contain about 130,000 clones, less than 90% of them singletons. Sequencing was performed on peripheral blood. The origin of the receptors is a man between 65 and 80 years old with acute or convalescent COVID-19.

The rearrangement uses TRBV18 and TRBJ2-2, with 12 bases aligning to TRBD2. CDR1 is KGHSH, CDR2 LQKENI, per germline. Trimming removed 3 bases from V and 4 bases from J; junction bases left unmatched: 12. There are 19 residues in the CDR3. The CDR3 sequence: CASSPPGLAGPPGTGELFF. In DNA, the CDR3 is TGTGCCAGCTCACCTCCCGGACTAGCGGGGCCCCCGGGCACCGGGGAGCTGTTTTTT.

This chain uses TRBV27 with TRBJ1-4; D is unresolved. CDR1 and CDR2 (germline): MNHEY, SMNVEV (reference sequence). Trimming took 8 bases from V and 7 from J, leaving 5 bases between them. This CDR3 comprises 10 residues. The CDR3 nucleotides are TGTGCCAGCCTAGGTGAAAAACTGTTTTTT. Translating it yields CASLGEKLFF. The complete variable domain, with remaining parts taken from reference TRBV27 and TRBJ1-4, reads EAQVTQNPRYLITVTGKKLTVTCSQNMNHEYMSWYRQDPGLGLRQIYYSMNVEVTDKGDVPEGYKVSRKEKRNFPLILESPSPNQTSLYFCASLGEKLFFGSGTQLSVL.

This chain joins TRBV7-2 and TRBJ2-1; a weak D match, TRBD2 (5 bases). Trimming shortened V by 3 bases and J by 0 bases, and 6 bases separated the two germline ends. CDR1 and CDR2 (germline): SGHTA, FQGNSA. CDR3 length: 14 residues. The CDR3 sequence: CASSLGSSYNEQFF. In nucleotides, the CDR3 is TGTGCCAGCAGCTTGGGGAGCTCCTACAATGAGCAGTTCTTC.

This clone was detected once. The V call is TRBV7-2, the J call TRBJ1-6; D not certain. CDR1 SGHTA and CDR2 FQGNSA come from the germline V gene. V was pared by 5 bases and J by 7 bases, with 9 bases between. This CDR3 is built from 13 residues. The CDR3 loop reads CASSIQRNSPLHF. CDR3 DNA: TGTGCCAGCAGCATCCAGAGGAATTCACCCCTCCACTTT.

The chain recombines TRBV19 with TRBJ2-1, with TRBD2 matching over 14 bases. CDR1 is LNHDA and CDR2 is SQIVND in the germline V gene (reference sequence). The CDR3 is made up of 17 amino acids. V lost 7 bases, J lost 6 bases, and 11 bases stayed unmatched. The CDR3 protein is CASKHPTSGGASNEQFF. The CDR3 coding sequence is TGTGCCAGTAAGCACCCGACTAGCGGGGGGGCCTCCAATGAGCAGTTCTTC.

V is TRBV7-2 and J is TRBJ1-3; 7 nucleotides agree with TRBD1. Germline V gives CDR1 SGHTA, CDR2 FQGNSA. V was pared by 1 base and J by 1 base, with 7 bases of the junction left unmatched. This CDR3 is built from 17 residues. CDR3: CASSLVNRGRSGNTIYF. The CDR3 DNA reads as TGTGCCAGCAGCTTAGTGAACAGGGGTCGGTCTGGAAACACCATATATTTT.

The V gene is TRBV7-3, the J gene TRBJ2-1, with 15 bases aligning to TRBD2. The V gene end was trimmed by 5 bases and the J gene end by 0 bases; junction bases not matched to a gene: 11. The CDR3 contains 20 residues. Germline V lookup: CDR1 SGHTA, CDR2 FQGTGA. CDR3 sequence reads: CASSPTGLAGGPYSYNEQFF. The CDR3 DNA reads as TGTGCCAGCAGCCCAACGGGACTAGCGGGGGGTCCCTACTCCTACAATGAGCAGTTCTTC.

This clone was observed a handful of times. This chain links TRBV4-1 with TRBJ2-7; D possibly corresponds to TRBD2 (6 bases). V was cut by 6 bases and J by 2 bases, with 17 bases left in between. This CDR3 has 15 residues. Germline-derived CDR1 and CDR2 are MGHRA and YSYEKL. CDR3 in DNA: TGCGCCAGCAGTGCCAGGGACTCCAGGACCTACGAGCAGTACTTC. It translates to CASSARDSRTYEQYF.

Notes on this clone: This could be a read error, since a much larger clone is one nucleotide away. The chain links TRBV12-3 or TRBV12-4 to TRBJ1-1; D may be TRBD1 (5 bases). V was shortened by 3 bases and J by 1 base, with 6 bases between the two germline ends. The CDR3 runs 13 residues. The CDR3 region is CASSFQGNTEAFF. The DNA of the CDR3 is TGTGCCAGCAGTTTCCAGGGGAACACTGAAGCTTTCTTT.

The rearrangement joins TRBV7-9 to TRBJ1-2; weak D call: TRBD1 (6 bases). Germline CDR1 reads SEHNR; CDR2 reads FQNEAQ (reference sequence). V lost 1 base and J 4 bases, leaving 16 bases between the germline ends. The CDR3 consists of 16 residues. CDR3 loop: CASSLEPTGRTYGYTF. CDR3 nucleotides: TGTGCCAGCAGCTTAGAGCCTACAGGGCGGACCTATGGCTACACCTTC.

The rearrangement links TRBV12-5 to TRBJ2-2; 12 nucleotides agree with TRBD2. CDR1 LGHNT and CDR2 FRNRAP come from the germline V gene. V dropped 6 bases and J dropped 9; count of bases not matched to a gene: 5. This CDR3 spans 14 amino acids. CDR3 DNA sequence: TGTGCTAGTGGGTCTAGCGGGGGGGCCCGGGAGCTGTTTTTT. Its translation is CASGSSGGARELFF. Drawing the rest from reference TRBV12-5 and TRBJ2-2, the complete variable domain is DARVTQTPRHKVTEMGQEVTMRCQPILGHNTVFWYRQTMMQGLELLAYFRNRAPLDDSGMPKDRFSAEMPDATLATLKIQPSEPRDSAVYFCASGSSGGARELFFGEGSRLTVL.

This clone was detected a few times. The V and J genes are TRBV5-4 and TRBJ2-7; perhaps TRBD1 as D (8 bases). The germline V and J ends were trimmed by 0 bases and 2 bases, with 15 bases remaining between them. Germline V gene data show CDR1 as SGHNT and CDR2 as YYREEE (reference sequence). The CDR3 has 16 residues. CDR3 coding DNA: TGTGCCAGCAGCTTGGGGCGGGGGACAGGTGCCTACGAGCAGTACTTC. Amino acid sequence: CASSLGRGTGAYEQYF.

The chain links TRBV3-1 (or the pseudogene TRBV3-2) to TRBJ2-5; 10 bases fit TRBD2. The CDR3 runs 19 residues. V lost 0 bases and J lost 2; bases outside the gene matches: 12. The germline V gene has CDR1 LGHDT and CDR2 YNNKEL (reference sequence). CDR3 nucleotides: TGTGCCAGCAGCCAAGATTATAGGTTCCTAGCGGGGGCTCAAGAGACCCAGTACTTC. Encoded protein: CASSQDYRFLAGAQETQYF.

About this clone: Additional DNA sequences in this sample encode the identical CDR3. The chain has TRBV29-1 and TRBJ2-2; TRBD2 is a possible D gene (6 bases). Germline assignment: CDR1 SQVTM and CDR2 ANQGSEA. CDR3 length: 15 residues. V was trimmed by 5 bases and J by 1 base, leaving 14 bases between them. The CDR3 DNA follows: TGCAGCGTTAGGACCGGGACTGGGAACACCGGGGAGCTGTTTTTT. Residues: CSVRTGTGNTGELFF.

The rearrangement joins TRBV2 to TRBJ1-6; the D gene is possibly TRBD1 (5 bases). V was cut by 7 bases and J by 10 bases, with 14 bases left in between. This CDR3 contains 13 residues. CDR1 and CDR2 (germline): SNHLY, FYNNEI. The CDR3 reads CASTSGVGSPLHF. In nucleotides, the CDR3 is TGTGCCAGCACATCGGGGGTAGGGTCACCCCTCCACTTT.

The chain uses TRBV30 and TRBJ1-1, with no clear D. V dropped 3 bases and J dropped 3 bases, with 23 bases sitting between them. Per the germline V gene, CDR1 is GTSNPN and CDR2 is SVGIG (reference sequence). The CDR3 sequence is 17 residues long. The DNA for the CDR3 is TGTGCCTGGAGGGGAGCCCTTTGGGCTCAATCGGACACTGAAGCTTTCTTT. Its translation is CAWRGALWAQSDTEAFF. The variable domain in full, completed from reference TRBV30 and TRBJ1-1, reads SQTIHQWPATLVQPVGSPLSLECTVEGTSNPNLYWYRQAAGRGLQLLFYSVGIGQISSEVPQNLSASRPQDRQFILSSKKLLLSDSGFYLCAWRGALWAQSDTEAFFGQGTRLTVV.

The rearrangement links TRBV19 to TRBJ2-2; 9 bases line up with TRBD2. The CDR3 loop spans 15 amino acids. Germline CDR1 and CDR2: LNHDA and SQIVND (reference sequence). The V gene end was trimmed by 6 bases and the J gene end by 0 bases; junction bases not matched to a gene: 2. In nucleotides, the CDR3 is TGTGCCAGTAGGGTAGCGGGAGCGAACACCGGGGAGCTGTTTTTT. It yields the protein CASRVAGANTGELFF.

The CDR3 loop reads CASSLVASGHNEQFF. The CDR3 DNA reads as TGTGCCAGCAGCTTAGTCGCTAGCGGACACAATGAGCAGTTCTTC. The chain recombines TRBV11-2 with TRBJ2-1, with 7 bases matching TRBD2. V was clipped by 1 base and J by 5 bases; unmatched bases: 5. This CDR3 is 15 amino acids long. Germline CDR1 SGHAT, CDR2 FQNNGV.

The rearrangement uses TRBV10-2 and TRBJ2-7, with 10 bases lining up with TRBD1. Trimming removed 6 bases from V and 4 bases from J; junction bases left unmatched: 3. The CDR3 contains 13 residues. Germline lookup yields CDR1 WSHSY and CDR2 SAAADI. The CDR3 reads CASSPDRGYEQYF. The CDR3 DNA is TGCGCCAGCAGCCCGGACAGGGGGTACGAGCAGTACTTC.

On this clone: This sample also contains other DNA sequences that code for the same CDR3. The chain recombines TRBV19 with TRBJ1-5; D is possibly TRBD1 (5 bases). Germline CDR1 reads LNHDA; CDR2 reads SQIVND (reference sequence). The CDR3 runs 16 residues. Trimming shortened V by 0 bases and J by 1 base, and 10 bases separated the two germline ends. CDR3: CASSIERQGSNQPQHF. Here the CDR3 DNA reads TGTGCCAGTAGTATAGAGCGGCAGGGAAGCAATCAGCCCCAGCATTTT.

Concerning this clone: Germline is not matched at one junction end, which may reflect a read error. The V gene is TRBV6-1, the J gene TRBJ1-5, with a possible D match to TRBD1 (5 bases). Per germline, CDR1 MNHNS and CDR2 SASEGT. This CDR3 is 15 amino acids long. Here the CDR3 reads CASRLPGGGNQPQHF. For the CDR3, the DNA is TGTGCCAGCAGACTACCGGGGGGGGGAAATCAACCCCAGCATTTT.

The chain uses TRBV5-1 and TRBJ2-4; 10 nucleotides agree with TRBD1. This CDR3 is built from 13 residues. V shed 2 bases and J 12 bases; nucleotides not matched to a gene: 5. Germline V CDR1 and CDR2: SGHRS, YFSETQ. CDR3 sequence reads: CASSLPGQGHQYF. The DNA for the CDR3 is TGCGCCAGCAGCTTACCGGGACAGGGGCATCAGTACTTC.

The chain has TRBV4-1 and TRBJ1-4; TRBD1 aligns across 8 bases. J lost 7 bases, V lost 4 bases, and 17 bases had no gene match. Germline CDR1 is MGHRA and CDR2 is YSYEKL. The CDR3 loop spans 18 amino acids. The CDR3 here is CASSLGFGQGQLAEKLFF. The CDR3 nucleotides are TGCGCCAGCAGCCTCGGGTTCGGACAGGGCCAATTAGCTGAAAAACTGTTTTTT.

The rearrangement uses TRBV2 and TRBJ2-5; 8 positions match TRBD2. The CDR3 sequence is 15 residues long. Germline CDR1 SNHLY, CDR2 FYNNEI. With V trimmed by 7 bases and J by 4 bases, 11 bases remained unmatched. CDR3 loop: CASTERGLVTETQYF. The CDR3 DNA follows: TGTGCCAGCACCGAGAGGGGACTAGTCACAGAGACCCAGTACTTC.

This clone has just a few counts. The V gene is TRBV5-1, the J gene TRBJ1-1; 8 bases are shared with TRBD1. Germline-derived CDR1 and CDR2 are SGHRS and YFSETQ. After removal of 2 bases from V and 4 bases from J, the junction contained 1 base not matched to a gene. The CDR3 runs to 13 residues. The CDR3, as DNA: TGCGCCAGCAGCTTCGACAGGGGCACTGAAGCTTTCTTT. This sequence encodes CASSFDRGTEAFF.

CDR3 region: CASSYSPGGQETQYF. Written as DNA, the CDR3 is TGTGCCAGCAGTTACTCCCCGGGGGGGCAAGAGACCCAGTACTTC. The chain links TRBV6-5 to TRBJ2-5; 8 bases fit TRBD2. Germline CDR1 is MNHEY and CDR2 is SVGAGI. The CDR3 loop spans 15 amino acids. The J segment lost 2 bases and the V segment lost 0 bases, leaving 2 bases of the junction unmatched.

The CDR3 nucleotides read TGTGCCAGCAGTTTCAACCAGGCATACTACGAGCAGTACTTC. Translated, it gives CASSFNQAYYEQYF. The gene calls are TRBV28 and TRBJ2-7; D not resolved. Looked up from germline, CDR1 is MDHEN and CDR2 is SYDVKM. Trimming removed 3 bases from V and 3 bases from J, with 12 bases in between. The CDR3 consists of 14 residues.

The V call is TRBV5-4, the J call TRBJ1-2; 8 nucleotides agree with TRBD1. V lost 4 bases and J lost 0; bases outside the gene matches: 11. The CDR3 runs 17 residues. Germline CDR1 SGHNT, CDR2 YYREEE (reference sequence). CDR3 protein: CASSGAGGPSSNYGYTF. In DNA, the CDR3 is TGTGCCAGCAGCGGAGCAGGGGGCCCCTCTTCTAACTATGGCTACACCTTC.

The V and J genes are TRBV5-1 and TRBJ2-5; possible D gene TRBD2, 6 bases. The CDR3 covers 15 residues. CDR1 and CDR2 (germline): SGHRS, YFSETQ. Trimming took off 0 bases at V and 5 bases at J, with 14 bases between the two ends. CDR3 protein: CASSLAGTPGETQYF. For the CDR3, the DNA is TGCGCCAGCAGCTTGGCCGGGACTCCTGGGGAGACCCAGTACTTC. The full variable domain, rest sourced from reference TRBV5-1 and TRBJ2-5, is KAGVTQTPRYLIKTRGQQVTLSCSPISGHRSVSWYQQTPGQGLQFLFEYFSETQRNKGNFPGRFSGRQFSNSRSEMNVSTLELGDSALYLCASSLAGTPGETQYFGPGTRLLVL.

The V call is TRBV6-6, the J call TRBJ2-7; 9 nucleotides align to TRBD2. The CDR3 covers 14 residues. CDR1 and CDR2 (germline): MNHNY, SVGAGI (reference sequence). Unmatched junction bases numbered 4, after V lost 7 bases and J lost 0 bases. CDR3 DNA: TGTGCCAGCATGCTAGCGGGGAGCTCCTACGAGCAGTACTTC. Its translation: CASMLAGSSYEQYF.